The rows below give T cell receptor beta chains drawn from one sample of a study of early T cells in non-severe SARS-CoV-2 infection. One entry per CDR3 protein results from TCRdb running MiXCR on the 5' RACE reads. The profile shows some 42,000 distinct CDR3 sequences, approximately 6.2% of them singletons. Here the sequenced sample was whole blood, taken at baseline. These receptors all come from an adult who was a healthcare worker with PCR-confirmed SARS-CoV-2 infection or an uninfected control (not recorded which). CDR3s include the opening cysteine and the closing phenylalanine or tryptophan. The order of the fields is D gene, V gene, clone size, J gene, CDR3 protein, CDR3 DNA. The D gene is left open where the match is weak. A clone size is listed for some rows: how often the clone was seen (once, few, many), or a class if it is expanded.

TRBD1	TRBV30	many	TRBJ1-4	CAWRPGQGLSEKLFF	TGTGCCTGGAGACCGGGACAGGGTCTATCTGAAAAACTGTTTTTT
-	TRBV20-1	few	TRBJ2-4	CSATVGGVKAKNIQYF	TGCAGTGCTACTGTCGGAGGAGTTAAAGCCAAAAACATTCAGTACTTC
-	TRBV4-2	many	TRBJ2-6	CASSQDDRSGANVLTF	TGTGCCAGCAGCCAAGATGACAGGTCTGGGGCCAACGTCCTGACTTTC
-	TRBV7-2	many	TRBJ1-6	CASSQTDSYSPLHF	TGTGCCAGCAGCCAGACAGACAGCTATTCACCCCTCCACTTT
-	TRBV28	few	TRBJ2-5	CASSSTGLETQYF	TGTGCCAGCAGTTCGACAGGTTTAGAGACCCAGTACTTC
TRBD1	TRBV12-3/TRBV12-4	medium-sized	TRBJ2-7	CASSAQTGLRNEQYF	TGTGCCAGCAGTGCTCAGACAGGGCTGAGGAACGAGCAGTACTTC
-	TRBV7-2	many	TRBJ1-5	CASSLGSGANQPQHF	TGTGCCAGCAGCTTAGGGTCAGGGGCAAATCAGCCCCAGCATTTT
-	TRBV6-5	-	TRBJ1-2	CASRTGQLGYGYTF	TGTGCCAGCAGGACTGGACAGTTGGGCTATGGCTACACCTTC
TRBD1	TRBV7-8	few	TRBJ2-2	CASPPRTGGPGELFF	TGTGCCAGCCCCCCTAGGACAGGGGGCCCCGGGGAGCTGTTTTTT
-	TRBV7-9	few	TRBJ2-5	CASSPRTSSAQETQYF	TGTGCCAGCAGCCCCCGGACGTCCAGTGCCCAAGAGACCCAGTACTTC
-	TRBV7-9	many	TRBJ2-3	CASSLPQHRVADTQYF	TGTGCCAGCAGCCTCCCCCAACACAGGGTTGCAGATACGCAGTATTTT
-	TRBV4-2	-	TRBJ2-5	CASSQEGGAQETQYF	TGTGCCAGCAGCCAAGAGGGGGGGGCCCAAGAGACCCAGTACTTC
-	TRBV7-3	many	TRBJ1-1	CASSFLGRNTEAFF	TGTGCCAGCAGCTTCTTAGGAAGGAACACTGAAGCTTTCTTT
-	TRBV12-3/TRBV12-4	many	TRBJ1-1	CASILLEGDTEAFF	TGTGCCAGCATCCTCCTCGAAGGGGACACTGAAGCTTTCTTT
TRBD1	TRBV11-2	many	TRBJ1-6	CASSLVGTGQANSPLHF	TGTGCCAGCAGCTTAGTTGGCACGGGACAGGCTAATTCACCCCTCCACTTT
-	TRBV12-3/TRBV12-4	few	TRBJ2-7	CASSLFPYEQYF	TGTGCCAGCAGTTTATTCCCCTACGAGCAGTACTTC
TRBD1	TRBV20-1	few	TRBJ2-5	CSARDREKTQYF	TGCAGTGCCCGGGACAGGGAGAAGACCCAGTACTTC
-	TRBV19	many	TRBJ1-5	CASSLTANQPQHF	TGTGCCAGTAGTTTGACAGCCAATCAGCCCCAGCATTTT
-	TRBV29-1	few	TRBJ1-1	CSVGGIGDTEAFF	TGCAGCGTTGGGGGGATCGGAGACACTGAAGCTTTCTTT
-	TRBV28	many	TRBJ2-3	CASSLRSGTDTQYF	TGTGCCAGCAGTTTACGTAGCGGCACAGATACGCAGTATTTT
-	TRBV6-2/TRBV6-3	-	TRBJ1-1	CASSYREFEAFF	TGTGCCAGCAGTTACAGAGAATTTGAAGCTTTCTTT
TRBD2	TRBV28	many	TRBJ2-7	CASSRTSGGLEQYF	TGTGCCAGCAGCCGGACTAGCGGGGGTCTCGAGCAGTACTTC
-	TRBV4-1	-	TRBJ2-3	CASSQGRVPDTQYF	TGCGCCAGCAGCCAAGGTAGAGTCCCAGATACGCAGTATTTT
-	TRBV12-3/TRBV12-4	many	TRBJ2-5	CASSFSQETQYF	TGTGCCAGCAGTTTCTCCCAAGAGACCCAGTACTTC
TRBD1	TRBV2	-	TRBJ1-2	CASRSGGYGYTF	TGTGCCAGCAGGTCAGGGGGCTATGGCTACACCTTC
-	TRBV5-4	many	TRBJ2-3	CASSDPTDTQYF	TGTGCCAGCAGCGACCCCACAGATACGCAGTATTTT
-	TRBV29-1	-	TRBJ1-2	CSAKRDNYGYTF	TGCAGCGCCAAGAGGGACAACTATGGCTACACCTTC
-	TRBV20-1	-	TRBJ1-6	CSAGRIGNSPLHF	TGCAGTGCGGGGAGGATAGGGAACTCACCCCTCCACTTT
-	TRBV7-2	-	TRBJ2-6	CASSLGLSGANVLTF	TGTGCCAGCAGCTTGGGCCTATCTGGGGCCAACGTCCTGACTTTC
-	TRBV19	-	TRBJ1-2	CASSIRHNYGYTF	TGTGCCAGTAGTATTCGGCATAACTATGGCTACACCTTC
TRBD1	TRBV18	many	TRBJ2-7	CASSRGRDRVYEQYF	TGTGCCAGCTCTCGCGGCCGGGACAGGGTCTACGAGCAGTACTTC
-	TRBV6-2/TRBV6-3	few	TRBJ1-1	CASSPPGVTFF	TGTGCCAGCAGCCCACCGGGGGTAACTTTCTTT
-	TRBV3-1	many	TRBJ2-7	CASSQVEQSYEQYF	TGTGCCAGCAGCCAAGTGGAACAGTCCTACGAGCAGTACTTC
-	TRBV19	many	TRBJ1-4	CASTGVATNEKLFF	TGTGCCAGTACCGGCGTTGCAACTAATGAAAAACTGTTTTTT
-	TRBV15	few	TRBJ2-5	CATSSYGEETQYF	TGTGCCACCAGCTCCTATGGAGAAGAGACCCAGTACTTC
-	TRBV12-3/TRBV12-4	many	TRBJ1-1	CASSLGANTEAFF	TGTGCCAGCAGTTTAGGGGCTAACACTGAAGCTTTCTTT
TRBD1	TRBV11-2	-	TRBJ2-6	CASSRQGRSGANVLTF	TGTGCCAGCAGCCGACAGGGCCGCTCTGGGGCCAACGTCCTGACTTTC
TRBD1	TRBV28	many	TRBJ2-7	CASSKGGQGYEQYF	TGTGCCAGCAGCAAAGGAGGACAGGGCTACGAGCAGTACTTC
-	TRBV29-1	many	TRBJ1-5	CSVSGAPNQPQHF	TGCAGCGTTTCCGGGGCTCCCAATCAGCCCCAGCATTTT
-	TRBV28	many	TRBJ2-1	CAIQRGADYNEQFF	TGTGCCATCCAGAGGGGGGCTGACTACAATGAGCAGTTCTTC
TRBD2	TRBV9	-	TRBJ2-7	CASSGGTSGPYEQYF	TGTGCCAGCAGCGGCGGGACTAGCGGACCCTACGAGCAGTACTTC
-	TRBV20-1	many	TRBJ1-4	CSASNIGTNEKLFF	TGCAGTGCTAGCAACATAGGGACTAATGAAAAACTGTTTTTT
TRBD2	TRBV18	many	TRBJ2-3	CASSPPERGHTDTQYF	TGTGCCAGCTCACCACCGGAGCGGGGTCACACAGATACGCAGTATTTT
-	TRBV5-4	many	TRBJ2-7	CASHRQGRGRVYEQYF	TGTGCCAGCCACAGGCAGGGGAGGGGCAGGGTATACGAGCAGTACTTC
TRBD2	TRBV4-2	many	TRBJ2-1	CASSQVGTSGGANEQFF	TGTGCCAGCAGCCAAGTGGGGACTAGCGGGGGGGCCAATGAGCAGTTCTTC
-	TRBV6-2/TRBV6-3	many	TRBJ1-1	CASSMLGGQAFF	TGTGCCAGCAGTATGTTAGGGGGACAAGCTTTCTTT
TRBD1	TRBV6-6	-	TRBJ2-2	CASSSPGTGTTGELFF	TGTGCCAGCAGTTCGCCCGGGACAGGGACCACCGGGGAGCTGTTTTTT
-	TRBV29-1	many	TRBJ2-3	CSGGRGTDTQYF	TGCAGCGGCGGAAGGGGCACAGATACGCAGTATTTT
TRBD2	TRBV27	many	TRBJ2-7	CASSLTRTSGVVEQYF	TGTGCCAGCAGTTTAACAAGGACTAGCGGGGTGGTGGAGCAGTACTTC
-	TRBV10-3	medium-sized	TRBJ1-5	CAISDRGQPQHF	TGTGCCATCAGTGACAGGGGTCAGCCCCAGCATTTT
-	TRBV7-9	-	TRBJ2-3	CASSQKRAGDTDTQYF	TGTGCCAGCAGCCAGAAAAGGGCAGGAGACACAGATACGCAGTATTTT
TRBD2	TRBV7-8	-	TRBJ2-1	CASSLGSGTKSEQFF	TGTGCCAGCAGCTTAGGTTCCGGGACTAAGTCCGAGCAGTTCTTC
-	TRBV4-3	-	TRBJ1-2	CASSQDSIYNYGYTF	TGCGCCAGCAGCCAAGATTCCATTTATAACTATGGCTACACCTTC
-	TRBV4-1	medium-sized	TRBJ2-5	CASSQDIALQETQYF	TGCGCCAGCAGCCAAGATATCGCACTCCAAGAGACCCAGTACTTC
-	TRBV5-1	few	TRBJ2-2	CASSETSYTGELFF	TGCGCCAGCAGCGAAACTAGCTACACCGGGGAGCTGTTTTTT